The clone carrying this TCR beta chain was counted many times. This CDR3 region has 18 residues. With 0 bases removed from V and 1 base from J, the gap between germline ends came to 17 bases. Germline loops: CDR1 SGHKS, CDR2 YYEKEE (reference sequence). Molecular barcoded adaptors covering alpha/delta and beta/gamma chains were used on 400 ng RNA. TCRdb re-called the reads through MiXCR, storing one row per CDR3 protein. The sample records roughly 82,000 distinct CDR3 sequences, roughly an eighth being singletons. This record belongs to a study of read filtering for tumor transcriptome and immune sequencing.

The sequencing input was a population of CD138-negative cells sorted from bone marrow. The receptor was isolated from a donor aged 40 or older with multiple myeloma. The chain employs TRBV5-5 and TRBJ2-4, with D maybe TRBD2 (5 bases). CDR3 coding DNA: TGTGCCAGCAGCTTGGTCGGGGATCCCTTCAGGGCCAAAAACATTCAGTACTTC. This encodes CASSLVGDPFRAKNIQYF.